A single sample gave rise to the 6 T cell receptor beta chains below, sequenced in a study of T cell changes during pregnancy in multiple sclerosis. Method: immunoSEQ multiplex PCR; TCRdb's copy keeps in-frame clones and lacks some. Here the sample spans about 100,000 clones, roughly 90% being singletons. The specimen comprised peripheral blood, sampled after pregnancy. The receptors stem from a female donor with multiple sclerosis, enrolled in a pregnancy study.

Concerning this clone itself: Other nucleotide sequences from this sample produce the same CDR3. The chain carries TRBV2 and TRBJ2-7; D uncertain. This CDR3 is built from 14 residues. Looked up from germline, CDR1 is SNHLY and CDR2 is FYNNEI. V was pared by 0 bases and J by 2 bases, with 8 bases between. The CDR3 DNA is TGTGCCAGCAGTGAAGCGGTTGGCACCTACGAGCAGTACTTC. Residues: CASSEAVGTYEQYF.

This sequence joins TRBV6-5 and TRBJ1-4; 7 bases are shared with TRBD1. The CDR3 spans 14 residues. V shed 5 bases and J 8 bases; nucleotides not matched to a gene: 8. CDR1 and CDR2 from the germline V gene are MNHEY and SVGAGI. The CDR3 DNA is TGTGCCAGCAGTGGAACAGGGGCAGGGGAAAAACTGTTTTTT. Residues: CASSGTGAGEKLFF.

V is TRBV5-5 and J is TRBJ1-5; 7 positions match TRBD1. With V trimmed by 5 bases and J by 4 bases, 12 bases remained unmatched. This CDR3 region has 16 residues. Looked up from germline, CDR1 is SGHKS and CDR2 is YYEKEE (reference sequence). The CDR3 DNA is TGTGCCAGCAGTCCCGAGGCGGGACAGATAAATCAGCCCCAGCATTTT. Translated, it gives CASSPEAGQINQPQHF.

The V call is TRBV9, the J call TRBJ2-1; 12 nucleotides match TRBD2. Germline V gene lookup returns CDR1 SGDLS and CDR2 YYNGEE. V lost 0 bases and J lost 7; bases outside the gene matches: 2. This CDR3 has 15 amino acids. CDR3 region: CASSVGTSGENEQFF. CDR3 in DNA: TGTGCCAGCAGCGTAGGGACTAGCGGGGAGAATGAGCAGTTCTTC.

This chain uses TRBV7-3 with TRBJ2-5; weak D call: TRBD1 (6 bases). V was pared by 1 base and J by 4 bases, with 16 bases between. This CDR3 has 16 residues. CDR1 is SGHTA and CDR2 is FQGTGA in the germline V gene. CDR3 protein: CASSLRGRGEVETQYF. CDR3 DNA: TGTGCCAGCAGCTTAAGGGGGCGAGGGGAAGTAGAGACCCAGTACTTC.

The chain recombines TRBV11-2 with TRBJ1-1; possible D gene TRBD1, 6 bases. CDR1 and CDR2 from the germline V gene are SGHAT and FQNNGV. V lost 0 bases and J 1 base, leaving 9 bases between the germline ends. The CDR3 is made up of 15 amino acids. The CDR3 nucleotides read TGTGCCAGCAGCTTAGAGGGGGCCTCGAACACTGAAGCTTTCTTT. Protein product: CASSLEGASNTEAFF.